This TCR beta chain was sequenced in a study of CD8+ T cells in alopecia areata. In the study overall: At a dose of 5 to 10 mg twice daily, oral tofacitinib was given to treated patients. Whole-study findings and limits: Although TCR sharing was seen in mice, sharing across patients was less clear, possibly for HLA-related reasons. In lesional scalp, particularly from alopecia totalis/universalis, clonality was higher than in normal scalp.

Peripheral blood and lesional scalp punch biopsies were taken from alopecia areata patients. This clone was picked up a small number of times. Its antigen is not identified. J lost 7 bases, V lost 1 base, and 5 bases had no gene match. Germline-derived CDR1 and CDR2 are SGHTA and FQGNSA. The CDR3 has 16 amino acids. Isolated RNA was reverse transcribed into cDNA used as the sequencing template. TCRdb's copy holds only in-frame clones and misses some; the assay was immunoSEQ multiplex PCR. Among about 180,000 clones listed, about 63% were seen once. The TCR comes from a human donor with alopecia areata. This chain links TRBV7-2 with TRBJ2-1; 12 nucleotides align to TRBD2. The specimen was CD4+ T cells sorted from blood, collected at week 0. The CDR3 here is CASSLVTSGGKNEQFF. The CDR3 nucleotides read TGTGCCAGCAGCTTAGTAACTAGCGGGGGGAAAAATGAGCAGTTCTTC.